This T cell receptor beta chain is drawn from a study of blood T cell repertoires in COVID-19. About the study: Specimens from acute and convalescent COVID-19 originated in the United States, Italy and Spain. PBMCs, B-cell-depleted T cells, or T cells were the source of the cDNA or gDNA that made up the material.

Original processing notes: Reference gene primer amplification in the assay estimated nucleated cell counts. Clones were sequenced by immunoSEQ multiplex PCR, and TCRdb holds only the in-frame ones, with some missing. The V and J calls and clone size were taken over from that table, and D and trimming were inferred from the DNA. This table has around 85,000 clones, around 85% appearing once. The sequenced material came from peripheral blood. This clonotype originated in a man aged 60 to 69 with acute or convalescent COVID-19.

The DNA of the CDR3 is TGTGCCAGCAGTGAACAGCGGGGGGCGTCTAATGAAAAACTGTTTTTT. This sequence encodes CASSEQRGASNEKLFF. The rearrangement links TRBV2 to TRBJ1-4; possibly TRBD1 for D (6 bases). The CDR3 consists of 16 residues. The V gene lost 2 bases and the J gene lost 3 bases, with 13 bases spanning the gap. From germline, CDR1 is SNHLY and CDR2 FYNNEI.